This entry concerns a single T cell receptor beta chain. The entry originates in a study of blood T cell repertoires in COVID-19. Here immunoSEQ multiplex PCR was the method, and the copy in TCRdb shows in-frame clones only, minus some. The table records approximately 100,000 clones, around 87% of them present only once. J gave up 1 base and V 8 bases, and 14 bases lay outside the gene matches. The CDR3 totals 17 residues. Germline V lookup: CDR1 PRHDT, CDR2 FYEKMQ (reference sequence). The chain recombines TRBV13 with TRBJ2-1, with 7 nucleotides matching TRBD1. Sequences were obtained from peripheral blood. The receptor comes from a woman aged 25 to 45 with acute or convalescent COVID-19. CDR3 in amino acids: CASGPIRQGPSYNEQFF. CDR3 in DNA: TGTGCCAGCGGGCCGATACGACAGGGCCCGTCCTACAATGAGCAGTTCTTC.